This entry is about one T cell receptor (beta chain). Its antigen is unknown. The method was immunoSEQ multiplex PCR; TCRdb's version includes in-frame clones alone and lacks a portion of them. This table holds tens of thousands of clones, roughly nine tenths found once. This CDR3 contains 19 residues. J gave up 3 bases and V 10 bases, and 26 bases lay outside the gene matches. CDR1 is SNHLY, CDR2 FYNNEI, per germline. Pooling of second doses given at about 4 or about 12 weeks was done. The data were taken from a study of T cell responses to AZD1222 COVID-19 vaccine. Findings and caveats of the study: Only six or seven AZD1222 recipients tested seropositive at baseline. Clonal diversity may have been underestimated, and the donors were mostly white British, with more females than males. The study sampled repertoires only after the peak T cell response.

The chain joins TRBV2 to TRBJ1-1, with TRBD1 matching 7 bases. The material was peripheral blood, obtained 28 days after the second AZD1222 dose. The sequence derives from an adult who received the AZD1222 COVID-19 vaccine. The CDR3 loop is CATLRQGKEVFLFYTEAFF. DNA of the CDR3: TGTGCCACCCTGCGACAGGGTAAGGAGGTATTCCTTTTTTACACTGAAGCTTTCTTT.